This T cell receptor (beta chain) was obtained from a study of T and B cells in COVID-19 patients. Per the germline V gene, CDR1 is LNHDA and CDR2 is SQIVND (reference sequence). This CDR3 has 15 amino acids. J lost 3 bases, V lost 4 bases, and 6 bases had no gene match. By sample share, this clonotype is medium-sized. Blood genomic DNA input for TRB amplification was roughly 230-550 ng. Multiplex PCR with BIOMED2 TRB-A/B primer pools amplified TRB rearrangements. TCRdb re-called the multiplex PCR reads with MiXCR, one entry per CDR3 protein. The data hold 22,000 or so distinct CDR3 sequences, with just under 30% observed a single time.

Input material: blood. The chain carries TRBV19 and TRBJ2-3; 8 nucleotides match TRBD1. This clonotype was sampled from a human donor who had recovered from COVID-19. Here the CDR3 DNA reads TGTGCCAGTAGTACCCGGACAGGGCGGACAGATACGCAGTATTTT. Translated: CASSTRTGRTDTQYF.